These T cell receptor beta chains were read from a single sample in a study of T cells in Graves' hyperthyroidism and ophthalmopathy. One entry per CDR3 protein, called by TCRdb with MiXCR from the multiplex PCR reads. Of fewer than 400,000 distinct CDR3 sequences in the sample, roughly 17% are singletons; the top ten hold around a third. The specimen was blood. All receptors derive from a man aged 25 to 40 with Graves' hyperthyroidism. CDR3s include the opening cysteine and the closing phenylalanine or tryptophan. A D gene is named only where the DNA matches it firmly. Expanded clones are given a class, and other clones once, few, many or no size at all.

>TRBJ2-3|-|-|TRBV6-1
CASSDSWTDGYTDTQYF
TGTGCCAGCAGCGATTCCTGGACCGATGGATACACAGATACGCAGTATTTT
>TRBJ2-5|-|many|TRBV7-3
CASSQPRGRGETQYF
TGTGCCAGCAGTCAACCCCGCGGGCGTGGGGAGACCCAGTACTTC
>TRBJ1-4|-|few|TRBV6-1
CASSEQGFEKLFF
TGTGCCAGCAGTGAGCAGGGTTTTGAAAAACTGTTTTTT
>TRBJ1-2|TRBD1|many|TRBV20-1
CSAPGQGNYGYTF
TGCAGTGCCCCGGGACAGGGGAACTATGGCTACACCTTC
>TRBJ2-1|-|many|TRBV30
CAWSPGNGYNEQFF
TGTGCCTGGAGTCCTGGGAACGGGTACAATGAGCAGTTCTTC
>TRBJ1-2|-|many|TRBV29-1
CSVGRDSGVRNGYTF
TGCAGCGTTGGAAGGGATTCAGGCGTTCGAAATGGCTACACCTTC
>TRBJ1-5|-|few|TRBV5-1
CASSLGGGSNQPQHF
TGCGCCAGCAGCTTGGGGGGGGGGAGCAATCAGCCCCAGCATTTT
>TRBJ1-1|-|many|TRBV2
CASSPLGTGHEAFF
TGTGCCAGCAGCCCATTGGGGACCGGTCATGAAGCTTTCTTT
>TRBJ2-2|TRBD2|many|TRBV2
CATTTSGGGKNTGELFF
TGTGCCACCACGACTAGCGGGGGGGGTAAAAACACCGGGGAGCTGTTTTTT
>TRBJ1-6|-|few|TRBV4-1
CASSFRRAPWNSPLHF
TGCGCCAGCAGCTTCCGCCGGGCCCCGTGGAATTCACCCCTCCACTTT
>TRBJ1-1|-|many|TRBV3-1
CASSALGGTEAFF
TGTGCCAGCAGCGCACTTGGAGGAACTGAAGCTTTCTTT
>TRBJ2-1|TRBD2|-|TRBV7-3
CASSRRGGVNEQFF
TGTGCCAGCAGCCGGCGGGGAGGGGTAAATGAGCAGTTCTTC
>TRBJ2-4|TRBD2|-|TRBV12-3/TRBV12-4
CASTSGSRAKNIQYF
TGTGCCAGCACTAGCGGGAGTAGGGCCAAAAACATTCAGTACTTC
>TRBJ2-4|-|-|TRBV2
CASSVRATVAKNIQYF
TGTGCCAGCAGTGTCAGGGCAACCGTAGCCAAAAACATTCAGTACTTC
>TRBJ2-7|-|few|TRBV7-2
CASSLGGPGTYEQYF
TGTGCCAGCAGCTTAGGGGGTCCAGGAACCTACGAGCAGTACTTC
>TRBJ2-3|-|-|TRBV13
CASSLSPSPGASADTQYF
TGTGCCAGCAGCCTCTCACCCTCTCCGGGGGCCAGTGCAGATACGCAGTATTTT
>TRBJ2-1|-|many|TRBV7-6
CASSRGPNEQFF
TGTGCCAGCAGTCGAGGGCCGAATGAGCAGTTCTTC
>TRBJ1-5|TRBD1|many|TRBV7-8
CASSWNRGGQPQHF
TGTGCCAGCAGCTGGAACAGGGGAGGTCAGCCCCAGCATTTT
>TRBJ2-2|TRBD1|many|TRBV2
CASSGQGARNTGELFF
TGTGCCAGCAGTGGACAGGGGGCAAGAAACACCGGGGAGCTGTTTTTT
>TRBJ1-1|-|many|TRBV15
CATSRGWGNTEAFF
TGTGCCACCAGCAGAGGATGGGGGAACACTGAAGCTTTCTTT
>TRBJ1-5|-|-|TRBV27
CASSLGQGEAPQHF
TGTGCCAGCAGTTTAGGGCAGGGCGAAGCGCCCCAGCATTTT
>TRBJ1-5|-|few|TRBV6-1
CTTGLGYSNQPQHF
TGTACCACCGGGTTGGGGTATAGCAATCAGCCCCAGCATTTT
>TRBJ1-2|-|-|TRBV12-3/TRBV12-4
CASSLGLGGIGYGYTF
TGTGCCAGCAGTTTAGGATTAGGGGGGATCGGGTATGGCTACACCTTC
>TRBJ2-2|TRBD2|-|TRBV3-1
CATGSSSGTNTGELFF
TGTGCCACCGGGAGTTCTAGCGGGACGAACACCGGGGAGCTGTTTTTT
>TRBJ2-7|TRBD2|-|TRBV10-3
CAIRGTSGYEQYF
TGTGCCATCAGGGGGACTAGCGGCTACGAGCAGTACTTC
>TRBJ2-7|-|-|TRBV12-3/TRBV12-4
CVSSIGGEQYF
TGTGTCAGTTCCATCGGGGGCGAGCAGTACTTC
>TRBJ1-6|-|-|TRBV9
CASSAQGLRGSPLHF
TGTGCCAGCAGCGCCCAAGGTTTACGGGGTTCACCCCTCCACTTT
>TRBJ1-5|-|many|TRBV11-2
CASSPNRDQPQHF
TGTGCCAGCAGCCCCAACAGGGATCAGCCCCAGCATTTT
>TRBJ1-1|-|many|TRBV2
CASGLEGSDTEAFF
TGTGCCAGCGGACTAGAGGGGTCCGACACTGAAGCTTTCTTT
>TRBJ1-1|-|many|TRBV3-1
CASSTGSTEAFF
TGTGCCAGCTCGACAGGTTCCACTGAAGCTTTCTTT
>TRBJ2-1|TRBD2|many|TRBV30
CAWSTSGKSYNEQFF
TGTGCCTGGAGTACTAGCGGGAAATCCTACAATGAGCAGTTCTTC
>TRBJ2-7|-|many|TRBV20-1
CSARDLRDPLYEQYF
TGCAGTGCTAGAGATCTCAGGGACCCACTCTACGAGCAGTACTTC
>TRBJ2-7|TRBD2|many|TRBV27
CASGETSGYEQYF
TGTGCCAGCGGAGAGACTAGCGGCTACGAGCAGTACTTC
>TRBJ1-5|TRBD1|-|TRBV16
CASSRRPGTGHQPQHF
TGTGCCAGCAGCCGAAGACCCGGGACAGGGCATCAGCCCCAGCATTTT
>TRBJ2-1|TRBD2|few|TRBV3-1
CASSQVFGGSFRDEQFF
TGTGCCAGCAGCCAAGTTTTTGGCGGGAGTTTTAGGGATGAGCAGTTCTTC
>TRBJ2-7|-|few|TRBV9
CASSLGPRTYEQYF
TGTGCCAGCAGTCTGGGACCTAGAACCTACGAGCAGTACTTC
>TRBJ2-1|TRBD2|many|TRBV7-2
CASSPQGREGNEQFF
TGTGCCAGCAGCCCCCAAGGGCGGGAGGGTAATGAGCAGTTCTTC
>TRBJ1-5|-|many|TRBV6-1
CASSYRHNQPQHF
TGTGCCAGCAGCTACAGGCACAATCAGCCCCAGCATTTT
>TRBJ2-1|-|-|TRBV7-8
CASSFRFYNEQFF
TGTGCCAGCAGCTTCCGGTTCTACAATGAGCAGTTCTTC
>TRBJ2-2|TRBD1|-|TRBV12-3/TRBV12-4
CASRTTGGRDGELFF
TGTGCCAGCAGGACCACAGGGGGGAGAGACGGGGAGCTGTTTTTT